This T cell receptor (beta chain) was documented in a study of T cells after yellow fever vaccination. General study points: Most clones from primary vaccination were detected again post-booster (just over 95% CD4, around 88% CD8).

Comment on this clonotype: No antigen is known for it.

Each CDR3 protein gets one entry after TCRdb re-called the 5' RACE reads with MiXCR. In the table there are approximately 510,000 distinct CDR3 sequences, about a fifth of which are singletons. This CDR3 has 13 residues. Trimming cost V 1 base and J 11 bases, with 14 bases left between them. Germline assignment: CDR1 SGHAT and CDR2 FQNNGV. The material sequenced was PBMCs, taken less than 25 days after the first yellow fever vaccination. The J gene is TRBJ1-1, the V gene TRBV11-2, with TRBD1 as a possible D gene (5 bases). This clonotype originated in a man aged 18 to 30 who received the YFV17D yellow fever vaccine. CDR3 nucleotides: TGTGCCAGCAGCTTAGCTGTAGTCAGGGAGGCTTTCTTT. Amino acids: CASSLAVVREAFF.